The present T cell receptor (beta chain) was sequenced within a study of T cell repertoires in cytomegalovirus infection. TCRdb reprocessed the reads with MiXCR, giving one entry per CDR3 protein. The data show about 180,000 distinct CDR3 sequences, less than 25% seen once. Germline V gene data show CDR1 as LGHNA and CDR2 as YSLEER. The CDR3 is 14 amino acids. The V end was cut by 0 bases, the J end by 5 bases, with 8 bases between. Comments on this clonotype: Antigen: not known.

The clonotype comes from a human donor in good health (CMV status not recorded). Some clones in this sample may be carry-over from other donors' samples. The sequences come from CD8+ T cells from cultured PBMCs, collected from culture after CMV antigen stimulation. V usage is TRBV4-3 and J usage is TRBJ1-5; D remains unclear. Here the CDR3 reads CASSQDHPDQPQHF. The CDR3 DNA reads TGCGCCAGCAGCCAAGATCACCCCGATCAGCCCCAGCATTTT.